This is a list of T cell receptor beta chains from one sample in a study of OX40 agonist ivuxolimab in advanced cancers. The repertoire was sequenced with immunoSEQ multiplex PCR; TCRdb's copy has only in-frame clones and lacks some. The sample yields tens of thousands of clones, roughly nine tenths seen once. The source was CD4+ or CD8+ T cells sorted from blood, collected in a trial of the OX40 agonist ivuxolimab. Receptors originate from an adult with an advanced solid tumor such as melanoma, head and neck, liver or kidney cancer. CDR3s include the opening cysteine and the closing phenylalanine or tryptophan. Each record gives: clone size, V gene, CDR3 length, D gene, J gene, CDR3 protein, CDR3 DNA. The D gene is left open where the match is weak. Clone size is stated in some rows and not others, as once, few, many or a class when expanded.

clone_size: NA
v_call: TRBV7-9
cdr3_length: 15
d_call: NA
j_call: TRBJ1-4
cdr3_aa: CASSPRGPTNEKLFF
cdr3_nt: TGTGCCAGCAGCCCCCGGGGCCCAACTAATGAAAAACTGTTTTTT

clone_size: NA
v_call: TRBV4-3
cdr3_length: 16
d_call: TRBD2
j_call: TRBJ2-1
cdr3_aa: CASSKLAGSSYNEQFF
cdr3_nt: TGCGCCAGCAGCAAACTAGCGGGGAGCTCCTACAATGAGCAGTTCTTC

clone_size: NA
v_call: TRBV6-5
cdr3_length: 11
d_call: NA
j_call: TRBJ1-2
cdr3_aa: CASSSSYGYTF
cdr3_nt: TGTGCCAGCAGTTCCTCCTATGGCTACACCTTC

clone_size: NA
v_call: TRBV19
cdr3_length: 14
d_call: TRBD1
j_call: TRBJ2-1
cdr3_aa: CATHMTGSYNEQFF
cdr3_nt: TGTGCCACCCACATGACAGGGTCCTACAATGAGCAGTTCTTC

clone_size: NA
v_call: TRBV6-5
cdr3_length: 15
d_call: TRBD1
j_call: TRBJ1-2
cdr3_aa: CASSPPGQGVYGYTF
cdr3_nt: TGTGCCAGCAGTCCCCCTGGACAGGGTGTCTATGGCTACACCTTC

clone_size: NA
v_call: TRBV6-6
cdr3_length: 13
d_call: NA
j_call: TRBJ2-5
cdr3_aa: CAGSSGGGETQYF
cdr3_nt: TGTGCCGGCTCTAGCGGAGGGGGGGAGACCCAGTACTTC

clone_size: NA
v_call: TRBV4-1
cdr3_length: 17
d_call: NA
j_call: TRBJ2-1
cdr3_aa: CASSRRAGGSSYNEQFF
cdr3_nt: TGCGCCAGCAGCCGAAGGGCGGGCGGTTCCTCCTACAATGAGCAGTTCTTC

clone_size: few
v_call: TRBV5-6
cdr3_length: 17
d_call: TRBD2
j_call: TRBJ2-1
cdr3_aa: CASSWLAGSSSYNEQFF
cdr3_nt: TGTGCCAGCAGCTGGTTAGCGGGGTCAAGCTCCTACAATGAGCAGTTCTTC

clone_size: NA
v_call: TRBV27
cdr3_length: 13
d_call: NA
j_call: TRBJ1-1
cdr3_aa: CASSFNRNTEAFF
cdr3_nt: TGTGCCAGCAGTTTCAACCGGAACACTGAAGCTTTCTTT

clone_size: NA
v_call: TRBV5-4
cdr3_length: 14
d_call: TRBD1
j_call: TRBJ2-1
cdr3_aa: CASSLMTGINEQFF
cdr3_nt: TGTGCCAGCAGCCTGATGACAGGGATTAATGAGCAGTTCTTC

clone_size: NA
v_call: TRBV5-4
cdr3_length: 15
d_call: TRBD2
j_call: TRBJ2-3
cdr3_aa: CASSLAGVSSDTQYF
cdr3_nt: TGTGCCAGCAGCCTAGCGGGAGTTTCCTCCGATACGCAGTATTTT

clone_size: NA
v_call: TRBV10-3
cdr3_length: 14
d_call: NA
j_call: TRBJ1-4
cdr3_aa: CAISALQGREKLFF
cdr3_nt: TGTGCCATCAGTGCTTTACAGGGACGCGAAAAACTGTTTTTT

clone_size: NA
v_call: TRBV5-1
cdr3_length: 14
d_call: NA
j_call: TRBJ2-7
cdr3_aa: CASSSTSGSYEQYF
cdr3_nt: TGCGCCAGCAGTTCAACCTCAGGGTCCTACGAGCAGTACTTC

clone_size: NA
v_call: TRBV6-5
cdr3_length: 13
d_call: NA
j_call: TRBJ1-1
cdr3_aa: CASSYEGSTEAFF
cdr3_nt: TGTGCCAGCAGTTACGAGGGCAGCACTGAAGCTTTCTTT

clone_size: NA
v_call: TRBV19
cdr3_length: 15
d_call: TRBD2
j_call: TRBJ2-3
cdr3_aa: CASSTRTSGSDTQYF
cdr3_nt: TGTGCCAGTAGTACGCGGACTAGTGGGTCAGATACGCAGTATTTT

clone_size: NA
v_call: TRBV7-3
cdr3_length: 15
d_call: TRBD1
j_call: TRBJ2-3
cdr3_aa: CASSSDRGPTDTQYF
cdr3_nt: TGTGCCAGCAGCTCCGACAGGGGGCCCACAGATACGCAGTATTTT

clone_size: NA
v_call: TRBV6-5
cdr3_length: 15
d_call: TRBD1
j_call: TRBJ1-4
cdr3_aa: CASSTRTGGREKLFF
cdr3_nt: TGTGCCAGCAGTACCCGGACAGGGGGCCGAGAAAAACTGTTTTTT

clone_size: NA
v_call: TRBV7-8
cdr3_length: 15
d_call: TRBD1
j_call: TRBJ2-1
cdr3_aa: CASSQHKGTGNEQFF
cdr3_nt: TGTGCCAGCAGCCAACATAAGGGGACAGGGAATGAGCAGTTCTTC

clone_size: NA
v_call: TRBV5-8
cdr3_length: 14
d_call: NA
j_call: TRBJ2-3
cdr3_aa: CASSLGENTDTQYF
cdr3_nt: TGTGCCAGCAGCTTGGGGGAGAACACAGATACGCAGTATTTT